A selection of T cell receptor beta chains follows, all from one sample in a study of blood T cell repertoires in COVID-19. Generated by immunoSEQ multiplex PCR, the TCRdb table keeps only in-frame clones and is missing some. The sample has about 250,000 clones; about 89% are singletons. Material: PBMCs or T cells enriched from blood (not recorded which). These receptors all stem from a man aged 40-50 years who had recovered from COVID-19. Each CDR3 is given with its conserved first and last residue. Fields, in order: D gene, J gene, clone size, V gene, CDR3 length, CDR3 DNA, CDR3 protein. A D gene is named only where the DNA matches it firmly. Only part of the rows carry a size: once, few, many, or a class if the clone is expanded.

d_gene: -; j_gene: TRBJ2-7; abundance: -; v_gene: TRBV19; len: 15; CDR3nt: TGTGCCAGTAGTATCACAGGTTACAGTACCTACGAGCAGTACTTC; CDR3aa: CASSITGYSTYEQYF
d_gene: TRBD2; j_gene: TRBJ2-3; abundance: -; v_gene: TRBV18; len: 20; CDR3nt: TGTGCCAGCTCACCACTATCGTTGGTGAGCGGGAGTGGGGGCGCAGATACGCAGTATTTT; CDR3aa: CASSPLSLVSGSGGADTQYF
d_gene: TRBD1; j_gene: TRBJ2-1; abundance: -; v_gene: TRBV7-9; len: 19; CDR3nt: TGTGCCAGCAGCTTAGACCTAGGACAGGGAGCCCAATTACCACATGAGCAGTTCTTC; CDR3aa: CASSLDLGQGAQLPHEQFF
d_gene: -; j_gene: TRBJ2-7; abundance: -; v_gene: TRBV7-8; len: 12; CDR3nt: TGTGCCAGCAGCCTTACTCACTACGAGCAGTACTTC; CDR3aa: CASSLTHYEQYF
d_gene: -; j_gene: TRBJ1-4; abundance: medium-sized; v_gene: TRBV12-3/TRBV12-4; len: 13; CDR3nt: TGTGCCACACAAGAGGTGTCGTCCGAAAAACTGTTTTTT; CDR3aa: CATQEVSSEKLFF
d_gene: -; j_gene: TRBJ2-5; abundance: -; v_gene: TRBV29-1; len: 14; CDR3nt: TGCAGCGTTGAAGCACTAGACTCCCAAGAGACCCAGTACTTC; CDR3aa: CSVEALDSQETQYF
d_gene: TRBD1; j_gene: TRBJ1-5; abundance: -; v_gene: TRBV19; len: 19; CDR3nt: TGTGCCAGTAACCCCTACCGGGACAGGGGGCTTCAGTTCCGTCAGCCCCAGCATTTT; CDR3aa: CASNPYRDRGLQFRQPQHF
d_gene: TRBD1; j_gene: TRBJ1-1; abundance: once; v_gene: TRBV7-2; len: 16; CDR3nt: TGTGCCAGCAGTTTTGGCACAGGGGGCCAGAACACTGAAGCTTTCTTT; CDR3aa: CASSFGTGGQNTEAFF
d_gene: TRBD1; j_gene: TRBJ1-6; abundance: -; v_gene: TRBV19; len: 18; CDR3nt: TGTGCCAGTAGTAAACAGGGGGCGCGTTATGCTTCGAATTCACCCCTCCACTTT; CDR3aa: CASSKQGARYASNSPLHF
d_gene: -; j_gene: TRBJ2-1; abundance: -; v_gene: TRBV19; len: 15; CDR3nt: TGTGCCAGTACCTCACAGGGGGGGACACTCAATGAGCAGTTCTTC; CDR3aa: CASTSQGGTLNEQFF
d_gene: TRBD2; j_gene: TRBJ2-7; abundance: -; v_gene: TRBV7-9; len: 16; CDR3nt: TGTGCCAGCAGGGCTAGCGGACAAACTTGGGTAGGGGAGCAGTACTTC; CDR3aa: CASRASGQTWVGEQYF
d_gene: TRBD1; j_gene: TRBJ1-2; abundance: -; v_gene: TRBV4-1; len: 14; CDR3nt: TGCGCCAGCAGCCAAGAAGACAGGGGCCTAGGCTACACCTTC; CDR3aa: CASSQEDRGLGYTF
d_gene: -; j_gene: TRBJ2-3; abundance: -; v_gene: TRBV19; len: 14; CDR3nt: TGTGCCAGTAGTCTCCATGGACATAAGGATACGCAGTATTTT; CDR3aa: CASSLHGHKDTQYF
d_gene: -; j_gene: TRBJ1-5; abundance: -; v_gene: TRBV2; len: 17; CDR3nt: TGTGCCAGCAGTGAAGCGCGAATGGGTGGAGTCGATCAGCCCCAGCATTTT; CDR3aa: CASSEARMGGVDQPQHF
d_gene: TRBD1; j_gene: TRBJ2-1; abundance: -; v_gene: TRBV18; len: 16; CDR3nt: TGTGCCAGCTCACCAGTCACAGGGGGCTCCTACAATGAGCAGTTCTTC; CDR3aa: CASSPVTGGSYNEQFF
d_gene: -; j_gene: TRBJ1-2; abundance: -; v_gene: TRBV11-3; len: 13; CDR3nt: TGTGCCAGCAGCTACTCAGGGAACTATGGCTACACCTTC; CDR3aa: CASSYSGNYGYTF
d_gene: -; j_gene: TRBJ1-5; abundance: few; v_gene: TRBV29-1; len: 13; CDR3nt: TGCAGCGTTGAACCGGGGGGAGGTCAGCCCCAGCATTTT; CDR3aa: CSVEPGGGQPQHF
d_gene: TRBD2; j_gene: TRBJ2-1; abundance: -; v_gene: TRBV7-3; len: 14; CDR3nt: TGTGCCAGCAGCTTAATAGCGGGAGGGGATTTGCAGTTCTTC; CDR3aa: CASSLIAGGDLQFF
d_gene: -; j_gene: TRBJ1-4; abundance: -; v_gene: TRBV12-1; len: 14; CDR3nt: TGTGCCAGCAGCTTTGTCAGGGTTGACGAAAAACTGTTTTTT; CDR3aa: CASSFVRVDEKLFF
d_gene: -; j_gene: TRBJ2-7; abundance: -; v_gene: TRBV3-1/TRBV3-2; len: 13; CDR3nt: TGTGCCAGCAGCCAAGTCTCCCGGGACGAGCAGTACTTC; CDR3aa: CASSQVSRDEQYF
d_gene: -; j_gene: TRBJ1-1; abundance: -; v_gene: TRBV19; len: 12; CDR3nt: TGTGCCAGTACGACAGGCTACACTGAAGCTTTTTTT; CDR3aa: CASTTGYTEAFF
d_gene: TRBD1; j_gene: TRBJ2-1; abundance: -; v_gene: TRBV9; len: 15; CDR3nt: TGTGCCAGCAGCGTAGGGACAGGGGGCTATGATGAGCAGTTCTTC; CDR3aa: CASSVGTGGYDEQFF
d_gene: TRBD2; j_gene: TRBJ2-7; abundance: -; v_gene: TRBV6-1; len: 14; CDR3nt: TGTGCCAGCAGTGAGGGACTAGCCTCCTACGAGCAGTACTTC; CDR3aa: CASSEGLASYEQYF
d_gene: TRBD1; j_gene: TRBJ1-1; abundance: -; v_gene: TRBV7-8; len: 17; CDR3nt: TGTGCCAGCACCCGCCGGCGGACAGGGGGCGGGAACACTGAAGCTTTCTTT; CDR3aa: CASTRRRTGGGNTEAFF
d_gene: TRBD1; j_gene: TRBJ1-2; abundance: -; v_gene: TRBV19; len: 16; CDR3nt: TGTGCCAGTATTCGTCGGGACAGGGTGAATTTCGATGGCTACACCTTC; CDR3aa: CASIRRDRVNFDGYTF
d_gene: -; j_gene: TRBJ1-1; abundance: once; v_gene: TRBV15; len: 12; CDR3nt: TGTGCCACCGCACAAGGGGGATCTGAAGCTTTCTTT; CDR3aa: CATAQGGSEAFF
d_gene: TRBD1; j_gene: TRBJ2-1; abundance: few; v_gene: TRBV5-1; len: 16; CDR3nt: TGCGCCAGCAGCTTGGCACCGGGACAGGGGAGTAATGAGCAGTTCTTC; CDR3aa: CASSLAPGQGSNEQFF
d_gene: -; j_gene: TRBJ1-2; abundance: few; v_gene: TRBV18; len: 17; CDR3nt: TGTGCCAGCTCATCTATGGGAGGCTTCAGGGAACAGCGTGGCTACACCTTC; CDR3aa: CASSSMGGFREQRGYTF
d_gene: -; j_gene: TRBJ2-6; abundance: -; v_gene: TRBV9; len: 18; CDR3nt: TGTGCCAGCAGCGAACGGACAGACCGCTTGGGGGGGGCCAACGTCCTGACTTTC; CDR3aa: CASSERTDRLGGANVLTF